The T cell receptor (beta chain) described here comes from a study of radiation and T cells in renal cell carcinoma. Noted treatment: treatment-naive control, cytoreductive nephrectomy. This clone has more than one count but fewer than ten. The antigen remains undetermined. Sequencing was performed with immunoSEQ multiplex PCR; in TCRdb, only in-frame clones are kept and a portion is missing. The data hold 7,500 to 10,000 clones, with roughly 60% observed a single time. Study results and limitations: Compared with controls, irradiated tumors showed greater TCR clonality.

Germline-derived CDR1 and CDR2 are SGHVS and FQNEAQ. The germline V and J ends were trimmed by 5 bases and 4 bases, with 12 bases remaining between them. The CDR3 is made up of 14 amino acids. The material was tumor tissue, obtained from a patient whose treatment was nephrectomy without radiotherapy. The clonotype was recovered from a man in his sixties with renal cell carcinoma. V is TRBV7-8 and J is TRBJ1-5; D gene uncertain. In nucleotides, the CDR3 is TGTGCCAGCAGCCCGACCAGTTTTAATCAGCCCCAGCATTTT. Protein product: CASSPTSFNQPQHF.